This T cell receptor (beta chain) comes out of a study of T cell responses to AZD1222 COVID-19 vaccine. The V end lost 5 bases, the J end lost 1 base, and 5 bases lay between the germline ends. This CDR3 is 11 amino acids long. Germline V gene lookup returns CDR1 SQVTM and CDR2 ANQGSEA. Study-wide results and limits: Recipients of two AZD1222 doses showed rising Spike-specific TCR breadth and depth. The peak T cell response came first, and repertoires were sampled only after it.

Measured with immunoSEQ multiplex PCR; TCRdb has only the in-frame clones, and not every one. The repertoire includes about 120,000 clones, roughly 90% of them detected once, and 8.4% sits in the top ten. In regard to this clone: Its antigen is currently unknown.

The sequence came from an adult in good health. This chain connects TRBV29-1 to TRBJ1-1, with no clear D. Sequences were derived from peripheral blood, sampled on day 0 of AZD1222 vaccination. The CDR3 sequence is CSVYKNTEAFF. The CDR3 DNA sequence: TGCAGCGTTTACAAGAACACTGAAGCTTTCTTT.